The 22 T cell receptor beta chains reported below all come from one sample, sequenced in a study of cytomegalovirus exposure and HLA in healthy donors. With 60 Vbeta and 13 Jbeta primers, the PCR was carried out. Assay: immunoSEQ multiplex PCR; the TCRdb copy retains only in-frame clones and omits some. This repertoire shows roughly 98,000 clones, 60% to 80% found once; its top ten account for 7.7%. The sequenced sample was PBMCs. The receptors come from a female donor in good health and CMV-seronegative.

V gene TRBV27 combines with J gene TRBJ1-1; possibly TRBD1 for D (6 bases). V was clipped by 8 bases and J by 4 bases, with 14 bases between them. CDR1 MNHEY and CDR2 SMNVEV come from the germline V gene (reference sequence). This CDR3 has 13 amino acids. In DNA form, the CDR3 reads TGTGCCAGCGGATCAACAGGGTTCACTGAAGCTTTCTTT. This encodes CASGSTGFTEAFF.

This clone was seen just once. The rearrangement links TRBV4-3 to TRBJ2-7; maybe TRBD1 (6 bases). Trimming removed 2 bases from V and 2 bases from J, with 10 bases in between. CDR1 and CDR2 from the germline V gene are LGHNA and YSLEER. This CDR3 has 14 amino acids. The CDR3 region has the DNA TGCGCCAGCAGCCAATCTGGACAGACCTACGAGCAGTACTTC. Its protein product is CASSQSGQTYEQYF.

As to this clone: Germline and junction disagree at one end, which may indicate a read error. The chain recombines TRBV7-9 with TRBJ2-7, with D possibly being TRBD2 (5 bases). This CDR3 has 15 residues. CDR1 is SEHNR and CDR2 is FQNEAQ in the germline V gene (reference sequence). CDR3 protein: CSSSMPRGYSYEQYF. CDR3 coding DNA: TGTTCCAGCAGCATGCCTCGGGGTTACTCCTACGAGCAGTACTTC.

This rearrangement joins TRBV30 to TRBJ2-1; D uncertain. The CDR3 has 11 amino acids. V lost 0 bases, J lost 7 bases, and 4 bases lay in between. Germline CDR1 reads GTSNPN; CDR2 reads SVGIG (reference sequence). CDR3 sequence: CAWSVANEQFF. CDR3 coding DNA: TGTGCCTGGAGTGTAGCAAATGAGCAGTTCTTC.

The chain joins TRBV2 to TRBJ2-2; perhaps TRBD2 as D (6 bases). The CDR3 runs 13 residues. Between the trimmed V and J ends, which lost 7 bases and 3 bases, there was a span of 9 bases. Per the germline V gene, CDR1 is SNHLY and CDR2 is FYNNEI. CDR3 DNA sequence: TGTGCCAGCATGCGGGGACACACCGGGGAGCTGTTTTTT. Its translation is CASMRGHTGELFF.

The J gene is TRBJ1-3, the V gene TRBV7-8; 8 bases are shared with TRBD1. CDR1 and CDR2 (germline): SGHVS, FQNEAQ. The V gene end was trimmed by 1 base and the J gene end by 3 bases; junction bases not matched to a gene: 8. The CDR3 length is 17 residues. The CDR3 is CASSLGRQGRVGNTIYF. The CDR3 nucleotides read TGTGCCAGCAGCTTAGGTCGACAGGGGCGCGTTGGAAACACCATATATTTT.

This clone has only one observation. The CDR3 spells CASSSLTSGRRAGELFF. The CDR3 bases are TGTGCCAGCAGTTCCCTGACTAGCGGGAGACGGGCCGGGGAGCTGTTTTTT. The chain is built from TRBV28 and TRBJ2-2; 12 bases are shared with TRBD2. With V trimmed by 4 bases and J by 6 bases, 9 bases remained unmatched. The CDR3 loop spans 17 amino acids. Per germline, CDR1 MDHEN and CDR2 SYDVKM.

The chain recombines TRBV29-1 with TRBJ1-2; D is ambiguous. Germline CDR1 and CDR2: SQVTM and ANQGSEA. V was cut by 1 base and J by 0 bases, with 12 bases left in between. This CDR3 contains 15 residues. The CDR3 reads CSVEGPGRANYGYTF. The CDR3 DNA is TGCAGCGTTGAAGGCCCGGGAAGAGCTAACTATGGCTACACCTTC. Full variable domain (remainder filled in from reference TRBV29-1 and TRBJ1-2): SAVISQKPSRDICQRGTSLTIQCQVDSQVTMMFWYRQQPGQSLTLIATANQGSEATYESGFVIDKFPISRPNLTFSTLTVSNMSPEDSSIYLCSVEGPGRANYGYTFGSGTRLTVV.

This clone came up a few times. This sequence joins TRBV7-9 and TRBJ1-2; 7 bases line up with TRBD1. With 1 base clipped from V and 2 bases from J, the junction kept 4 bases outside the gene matches. Germline lookup yields CDR1 SEHNR and CDR2 FQNEAQ (reference sequence). The CDR3 runs to 15 residues. The CDR3 DNA reads as TGTGCCAGCAGCTTAGGACAGGGCCCAAACTATGGCTACACCTTC. Translation gives CASSLGQGPNYGYTF.

The gene calls are TRBV5-1 and TRBJ1-3; D is perhaps TRBD1 (6 bases). Germline CDR1 reads SGHRS; CDR2 reads YFSETQ. The CDR3 is made up of 14 amino acids. Trimming took 1 base from V and 4 from J, leaving 9 bases between them. CDR3 amino acids: CASSLTGIGNTIYF. As DNA, the CDR3 is TGCGCCAGCAGCTTGACAGGGATAGGAAACACCATATATTTT.

The chain carries TRBV7-2 and TRBJ1-2; 7 bases agree with TRBD1. Germline values: CDR1 SGHTA, CDR2 FQGNSA. V shed 5 bases and J 0 bases; nucleotides not matched to a gene: 6. CDR3 length: 15 residues. CDR3 loop: CASSTAGTANYGYTF. The CDR3 DNA follows: TGTGCCAGCAGCACCGCCGGGACAGCTAACTATGGCTACACCTTC.

The rearrangement links TRBV6-5 to TRBJ1-1; D gene ambiguous. CDR1 and CDR2 (germline): MNHEY, SVGAGI. The CDR3 consists of 15 residues. Trimming shortened V by 5 bases and J by 3 bases, and 16 bases separated the two germline ends. CDR3 loop: CASSRAVGMDTEAFF. The DNA for the CDR3 is TGTGCCAGCAGTCGAGCGGTAGGGATGGACACTGAAGCTTTCTTT.

The V call is TRBV30, the J call TRBJ1-1; a possible D gene is TRBD1 (5 bases). The CDR3 has 13 residues. V dropped 5 bases and J dropped 4 bases, with 14 bases sitting between them. The germline V gene has CDR1 GTSNPN and CDR2 SVGIG (reference sequence). Here the CDR3 reads CAWRGTDITEAFF. The CDR3, as DNA: TGTGCCTGGCGTGGGACGGACATCACTGAAGCTTTCTTT.

V gene TRBV28 combines with J gene TRBJ2-1; possible D gene TRBD1, 6 bases. From germline, CDR1 is MDHEN and CDR2 SYDVKM. There are 15 residues in the CDR3. V was pared by 6 bases and J by 5 bases, with 17 bases between. The CDR3 DNA reads as TGTGCCAGCAGGACACAGGGAAAGGAACACAATGAGCAGTTCTTC. Protein product: CASRTQGKEHNEQFF. Full variable domain (remainder filled in from reference TRBV28 and TRBJ2-1): DVKVTQSSRYLVKRTGEKVFLECVQDMDHENMFWYRQDPGLGLRLIYFSYDVKMKEKGDIPEGYSVSREKKERFSLILESASTNQTSMYLCASRTQGKEHNEQFFGPGTRLTVL.

Here the CDR3 reads CASYQGNTEAFF. CDR3 nucleotides: TGTGCCAGTTACCAGGGAAACACTGAAGCTTTCTTT. The chain couples TRBV19 to TRBJ1-1; TRBD1 is a possible D gene (5 bases). V lost 8 bases, J lost 2 bases, and 9 bases lay in between. Germline V lookup: CDR1 LNHDA, CDR2 SQIVND (reference sequence). The CDR3 is made up of 12 amino acids.

The J gene is TRBJ1-2, the V gene TRBV11-2; a possible D gene is TRBD1 (5 bases). Germline V lookup: CDR1 SGHAT, CDR2 FQNNGV. The V gene lost 5 bases and the J gene lost 8 bases, with 21 bases spanning the gap. This CDR3 comprises 15 residues. The CDR3 nucleotides read TGTGCCAGCAGCCCCTGGGGCAGGGTAGATTGGGGCTACACCTTC. Residues: CASSPWGRVDWGYTF.

The chain recombines TRBV20-1 with TRBJ2-5; D possibly corresponds to TRBD2 (6 bases). The CDR3 is 11 residues long. The V end was cut by 7 bases, the J end by 3 bases, with 9 bases between. Germline assignment: CDR1 DFQATT and CDR2 SNEGSKA (reference sequence). CDR3 DNA: TGCAGTGTGGAGGGAGAAGAGACCCAGTACTTC. Encoded protein: CSVEGEETQYF.

The rearrangement joins TRBV15 to TRBJ1-3; 7 bases are shared with TRBD1. The CDR3 runs 16 residues. The ends lost 1 base at V and 4 bases at J; junction bases unmatched: 7. In germline, CDR1 is LNHNV, CDR2 YYDKDF (reference sequence). CDR3 bases: TGTGCCACCAGCAGAGTAATAACAGGGGAAGGAAACACCATATATTTT. This codes for CATSRVITGEGNTIYF.

The chain is built from TRBV9 and TRBJ2-1, with TRBD1 identical over 7 bases. The CDR3 spans 14 residues. The ends lost 3 bases at V and 7 bases at J; junction bases unmatched: 7. Germline CDR1 is SGDLS and CDR2 is YYNGEE. CDR3 protein: CASSEQGKRNEQFF. The CDR3 DNA sequence: TGTGCCAGCAGCGAACAGGGGAAGCGGAATGAGCAGTTCTTC. The variable domain in full, with the rest retrieved from reference TRBV9 and TRBJ2-1, is DSGVTQTPKHLITATGQRVTLRCSPRSGDLSVYWYQQSLDQGLQFLIQYYNGEERAKGNILERFSAQQFPDLHSELNLSSLELGDSALYFCASSEQGKRNEQFFGPGTRLTVL.

The V gene is TRBV27, the J gene TRBJ2-5; possibly TRBD1 for D (5 bases). The CDR3 has 15 residues. From germline, CDR1 is MNHEY and CDR2 SMNVEV (reference sequence). Trimming shortened V by 6 bases and J by 5 bases, and 19 bases separated the two germline ends. CDR3 sequence: CASRQGVARTETQYF. CDR3 DNA sequence: TGTGCCAGCAGGCAGGGCGTGGCTAGGACGGAGACCCAGTACTTC.

The genes are TRBV9 and TRBJ2-7, with D perhaps matching TRBD1 (6 bases). The V end lost 0 bases, the J end lost 2 bases, and 9 bases lay between the germline ends. The CDR3 contains 14 residues. CDR1 and CDR2 (germline): SGDLS, YYNGEE. The CDR3 loop is CASSVVDRTYEQYF. As DNA, the CDR3 is TGTGCCAGCAGCGTAGTGGACAGAACCTACGAGCAGTACTTC.

The chain employs TRBV18 and TRBJ1-2, with D perhaps matching TRBD1 (5 bases). The CDR3 loop spans 13 amino acids. Per germline, CDR1 KGHSH and CDR2 LQKENI. V was shortened by 3 bases and J by 0 bases, with 5 bases between the two germline ends. CDR3 DNA sequence: TGTGCCAGCTCACCGGACACTAACTATGGCTACACCTTC. Amino acids: CASSPDTNYGYTF.